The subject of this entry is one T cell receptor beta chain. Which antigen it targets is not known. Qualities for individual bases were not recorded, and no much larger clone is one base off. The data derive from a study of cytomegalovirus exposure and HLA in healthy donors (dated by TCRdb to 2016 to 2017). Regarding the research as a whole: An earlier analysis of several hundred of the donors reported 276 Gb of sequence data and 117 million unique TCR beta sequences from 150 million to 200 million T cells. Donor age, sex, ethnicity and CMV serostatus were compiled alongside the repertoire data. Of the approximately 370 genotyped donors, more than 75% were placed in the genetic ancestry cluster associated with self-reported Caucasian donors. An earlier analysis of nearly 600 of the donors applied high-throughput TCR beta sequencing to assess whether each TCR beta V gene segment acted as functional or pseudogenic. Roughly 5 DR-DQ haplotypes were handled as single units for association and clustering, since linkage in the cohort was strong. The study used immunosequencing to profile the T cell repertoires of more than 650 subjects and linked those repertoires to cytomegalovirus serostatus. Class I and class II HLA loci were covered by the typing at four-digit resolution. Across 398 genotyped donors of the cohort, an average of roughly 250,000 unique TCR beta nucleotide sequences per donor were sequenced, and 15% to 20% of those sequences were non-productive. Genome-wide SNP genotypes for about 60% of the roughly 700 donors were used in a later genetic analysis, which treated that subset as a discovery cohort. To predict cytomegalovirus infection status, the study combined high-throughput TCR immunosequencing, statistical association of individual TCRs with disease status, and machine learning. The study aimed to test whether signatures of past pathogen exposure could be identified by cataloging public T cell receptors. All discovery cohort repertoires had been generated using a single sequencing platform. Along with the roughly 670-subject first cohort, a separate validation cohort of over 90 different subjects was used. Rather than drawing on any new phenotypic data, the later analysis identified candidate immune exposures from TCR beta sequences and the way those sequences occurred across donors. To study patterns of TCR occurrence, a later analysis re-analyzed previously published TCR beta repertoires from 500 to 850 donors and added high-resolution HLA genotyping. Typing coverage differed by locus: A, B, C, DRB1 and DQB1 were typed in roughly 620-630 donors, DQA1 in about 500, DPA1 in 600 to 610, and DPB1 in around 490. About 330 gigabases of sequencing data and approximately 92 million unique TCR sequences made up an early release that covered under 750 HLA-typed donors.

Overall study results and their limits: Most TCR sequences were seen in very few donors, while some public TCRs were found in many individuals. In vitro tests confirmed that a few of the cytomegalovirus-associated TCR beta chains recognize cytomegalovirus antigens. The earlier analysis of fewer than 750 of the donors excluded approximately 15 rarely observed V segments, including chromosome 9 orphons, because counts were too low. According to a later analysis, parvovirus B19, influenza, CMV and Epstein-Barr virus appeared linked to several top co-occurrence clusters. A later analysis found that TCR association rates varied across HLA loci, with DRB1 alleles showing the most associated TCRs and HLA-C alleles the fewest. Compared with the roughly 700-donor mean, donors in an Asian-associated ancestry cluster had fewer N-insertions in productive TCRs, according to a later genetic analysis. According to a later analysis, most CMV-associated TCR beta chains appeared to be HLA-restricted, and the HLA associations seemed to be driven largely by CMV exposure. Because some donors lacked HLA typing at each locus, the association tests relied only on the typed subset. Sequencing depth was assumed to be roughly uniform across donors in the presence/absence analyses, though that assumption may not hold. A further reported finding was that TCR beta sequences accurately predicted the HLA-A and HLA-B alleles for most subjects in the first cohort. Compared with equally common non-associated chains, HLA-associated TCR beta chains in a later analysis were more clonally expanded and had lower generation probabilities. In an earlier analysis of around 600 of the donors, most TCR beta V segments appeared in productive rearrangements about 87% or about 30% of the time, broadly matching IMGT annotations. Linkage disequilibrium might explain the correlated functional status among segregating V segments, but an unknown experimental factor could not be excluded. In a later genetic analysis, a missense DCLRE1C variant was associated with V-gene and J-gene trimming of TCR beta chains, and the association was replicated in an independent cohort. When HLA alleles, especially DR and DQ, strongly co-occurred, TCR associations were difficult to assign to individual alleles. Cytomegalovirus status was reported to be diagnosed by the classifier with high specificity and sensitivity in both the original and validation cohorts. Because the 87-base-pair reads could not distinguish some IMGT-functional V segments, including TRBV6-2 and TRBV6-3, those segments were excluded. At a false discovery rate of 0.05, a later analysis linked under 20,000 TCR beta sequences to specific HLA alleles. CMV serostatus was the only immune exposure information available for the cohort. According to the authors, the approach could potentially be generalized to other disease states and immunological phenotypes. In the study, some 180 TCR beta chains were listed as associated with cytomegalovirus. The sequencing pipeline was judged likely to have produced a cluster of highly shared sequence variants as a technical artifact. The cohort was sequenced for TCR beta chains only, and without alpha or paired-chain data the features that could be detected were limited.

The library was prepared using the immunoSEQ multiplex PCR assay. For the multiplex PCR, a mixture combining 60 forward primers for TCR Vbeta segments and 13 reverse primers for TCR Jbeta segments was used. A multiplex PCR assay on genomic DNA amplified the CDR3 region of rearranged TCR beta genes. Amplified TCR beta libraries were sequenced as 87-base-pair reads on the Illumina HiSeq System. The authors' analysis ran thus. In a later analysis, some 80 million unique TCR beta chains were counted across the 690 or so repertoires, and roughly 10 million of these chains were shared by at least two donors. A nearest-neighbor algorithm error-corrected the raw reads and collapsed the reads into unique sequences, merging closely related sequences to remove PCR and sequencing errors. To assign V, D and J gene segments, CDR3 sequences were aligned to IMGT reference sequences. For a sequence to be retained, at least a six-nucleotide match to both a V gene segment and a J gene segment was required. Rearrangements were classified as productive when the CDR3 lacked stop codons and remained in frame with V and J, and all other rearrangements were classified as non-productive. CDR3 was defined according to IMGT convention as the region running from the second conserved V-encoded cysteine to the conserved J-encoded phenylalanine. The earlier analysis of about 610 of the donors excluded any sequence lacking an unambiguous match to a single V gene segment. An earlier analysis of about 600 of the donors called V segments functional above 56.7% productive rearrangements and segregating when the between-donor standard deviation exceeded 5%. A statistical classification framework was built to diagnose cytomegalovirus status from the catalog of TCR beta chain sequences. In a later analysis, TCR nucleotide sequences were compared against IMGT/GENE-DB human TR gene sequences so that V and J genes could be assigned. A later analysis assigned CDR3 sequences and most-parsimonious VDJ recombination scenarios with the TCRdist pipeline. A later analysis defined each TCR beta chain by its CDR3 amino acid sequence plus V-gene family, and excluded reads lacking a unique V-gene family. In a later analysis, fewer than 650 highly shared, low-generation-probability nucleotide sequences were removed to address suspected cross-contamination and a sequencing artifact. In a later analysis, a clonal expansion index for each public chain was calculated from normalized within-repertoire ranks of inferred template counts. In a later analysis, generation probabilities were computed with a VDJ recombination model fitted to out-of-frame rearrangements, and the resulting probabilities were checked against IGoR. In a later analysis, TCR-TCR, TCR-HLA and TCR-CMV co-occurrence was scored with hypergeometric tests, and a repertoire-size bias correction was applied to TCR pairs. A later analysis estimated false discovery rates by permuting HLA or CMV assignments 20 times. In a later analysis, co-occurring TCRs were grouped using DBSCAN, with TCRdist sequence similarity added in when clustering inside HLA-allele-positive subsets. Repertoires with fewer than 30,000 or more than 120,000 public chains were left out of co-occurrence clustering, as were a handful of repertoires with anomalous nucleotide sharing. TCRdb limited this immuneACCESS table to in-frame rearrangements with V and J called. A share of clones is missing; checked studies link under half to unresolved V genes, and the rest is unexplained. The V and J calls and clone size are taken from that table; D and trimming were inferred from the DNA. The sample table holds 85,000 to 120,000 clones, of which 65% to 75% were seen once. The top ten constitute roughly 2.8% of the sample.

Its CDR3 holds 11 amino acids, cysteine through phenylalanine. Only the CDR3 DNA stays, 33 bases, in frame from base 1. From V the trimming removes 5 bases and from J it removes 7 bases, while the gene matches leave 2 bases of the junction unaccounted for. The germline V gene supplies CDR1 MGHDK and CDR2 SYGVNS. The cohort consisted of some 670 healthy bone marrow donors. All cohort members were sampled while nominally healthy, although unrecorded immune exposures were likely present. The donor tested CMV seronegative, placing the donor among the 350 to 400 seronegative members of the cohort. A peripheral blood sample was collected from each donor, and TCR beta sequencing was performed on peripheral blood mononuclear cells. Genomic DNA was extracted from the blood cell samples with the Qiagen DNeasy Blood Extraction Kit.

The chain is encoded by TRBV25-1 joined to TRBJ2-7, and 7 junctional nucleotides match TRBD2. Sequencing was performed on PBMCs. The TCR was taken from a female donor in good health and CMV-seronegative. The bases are TGTGCCAGCAGTCCCGGGGGGGAGCAGTACTTC. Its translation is CASSPGGEQYF.